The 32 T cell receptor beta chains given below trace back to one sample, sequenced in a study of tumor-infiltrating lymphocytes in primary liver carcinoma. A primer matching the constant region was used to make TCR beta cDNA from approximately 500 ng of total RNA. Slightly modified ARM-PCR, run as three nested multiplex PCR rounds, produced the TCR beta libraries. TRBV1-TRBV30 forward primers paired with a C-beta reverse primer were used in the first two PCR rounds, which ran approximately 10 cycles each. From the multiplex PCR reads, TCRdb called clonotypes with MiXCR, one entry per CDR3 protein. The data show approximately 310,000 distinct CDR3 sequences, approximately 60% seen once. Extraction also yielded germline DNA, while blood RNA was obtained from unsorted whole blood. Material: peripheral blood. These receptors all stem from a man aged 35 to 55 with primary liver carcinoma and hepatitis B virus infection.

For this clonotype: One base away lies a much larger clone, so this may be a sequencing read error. The CDR3 loop is CASSPNLGGPQHF. The CDR3, as DNA: TGTGCCAGCAGTCCCAATCTCGGGGGGCCCCAGCATTTT. The V gene is TRBV12-3 or TRBV12-4, the J gene TRBJ1-5, with TRBD1 as a possible D gene (5 bases). The V gene lost 5 bases and the J gene lost 9 bases, with 14 bases spanning the gap. The CDR3 loop spans 13 amino acids.

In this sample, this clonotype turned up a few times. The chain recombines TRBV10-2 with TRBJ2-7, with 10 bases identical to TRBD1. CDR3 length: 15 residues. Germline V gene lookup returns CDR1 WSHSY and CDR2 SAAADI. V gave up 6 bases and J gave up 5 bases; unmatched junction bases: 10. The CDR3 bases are TGCGCCAGCAGGGAAGTCGGGACAGGGGTGCACGAGCAGTACTTC. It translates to CASREVGTGVHEQYF.

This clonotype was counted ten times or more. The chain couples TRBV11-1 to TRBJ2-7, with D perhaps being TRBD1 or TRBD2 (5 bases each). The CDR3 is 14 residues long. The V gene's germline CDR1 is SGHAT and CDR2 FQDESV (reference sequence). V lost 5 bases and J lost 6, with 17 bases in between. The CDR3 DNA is TGTGCCAGCAGCCAGGGACGCTTATCGGGCGAGCAGTACTTC. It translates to CASSQGRLSGEQYF. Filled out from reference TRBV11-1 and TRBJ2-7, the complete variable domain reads EAEVAQSPRYKITEKSQAVAFWCDPISGHATLYWYRQILGQGPELLVQFQDESVVDDSQLPKDRFSAERLKGVDSTLKIQPAELGDSAMYLCASSQGRLSGEQYFGPGTRLTVT.

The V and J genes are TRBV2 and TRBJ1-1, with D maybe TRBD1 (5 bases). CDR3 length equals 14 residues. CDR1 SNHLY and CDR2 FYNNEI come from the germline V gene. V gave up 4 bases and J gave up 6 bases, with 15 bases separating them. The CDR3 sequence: CASSASWGDAEAFF. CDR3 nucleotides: TGTGCCAGCAGTGCTTCCTGGGGGGACGCTGAAGCTTTCTTT.

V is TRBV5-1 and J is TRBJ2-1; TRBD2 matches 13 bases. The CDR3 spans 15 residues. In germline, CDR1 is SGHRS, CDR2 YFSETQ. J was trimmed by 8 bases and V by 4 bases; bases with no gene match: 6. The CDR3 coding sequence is TGCGCCAGCAGCCCGAGGACTAGCGGGAGCGATGAGCAGTTCTTC. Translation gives CASSPRTSGSDEQFF.

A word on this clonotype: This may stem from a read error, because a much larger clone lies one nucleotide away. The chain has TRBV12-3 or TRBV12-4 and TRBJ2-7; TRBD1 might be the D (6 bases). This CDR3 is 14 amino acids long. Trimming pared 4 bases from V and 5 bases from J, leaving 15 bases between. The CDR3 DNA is TGTGCCAGCAGTTCCTCACAGGGATTCAACGAGCAGTACTTC. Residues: CASSSSQGFNEQYF.

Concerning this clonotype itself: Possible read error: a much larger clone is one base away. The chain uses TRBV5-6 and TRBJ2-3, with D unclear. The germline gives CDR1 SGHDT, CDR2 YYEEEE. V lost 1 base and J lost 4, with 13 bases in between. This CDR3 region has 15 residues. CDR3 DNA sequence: TGTGCCAGCAGCTTGAATCCCGGCCGAGCAGATACGCAGTATTTT. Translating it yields CASSLNPGRADTQYF. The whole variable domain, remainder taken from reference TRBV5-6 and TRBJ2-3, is DAGVTQSPTHLIKTRGQQVTLRCSPKSGHDTVSWYQQALGQGPQFIFQYYEEEERQRGNFPDRFSGHQFPNYSSELNVNALLLGDSALYLCASSLNPGRADTQYFGPGTRLTVL.

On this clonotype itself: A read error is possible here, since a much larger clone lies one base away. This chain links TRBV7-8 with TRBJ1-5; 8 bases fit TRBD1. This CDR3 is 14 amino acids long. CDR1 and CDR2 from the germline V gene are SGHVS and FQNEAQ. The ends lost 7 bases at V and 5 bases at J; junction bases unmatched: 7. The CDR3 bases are TGTGCCAGCAACCCCGGACAGGGCGATCAGCCCCAGCATTTT. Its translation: CASNPGQGDQPQHF.

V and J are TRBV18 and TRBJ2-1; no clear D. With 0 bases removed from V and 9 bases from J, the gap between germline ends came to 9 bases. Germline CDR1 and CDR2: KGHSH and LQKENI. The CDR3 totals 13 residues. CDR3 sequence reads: CASSPPSQVEQFF. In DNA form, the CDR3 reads TGTGCCAGCTCACCACCTAGTCAAGTTGAGCAGTTCTTC.

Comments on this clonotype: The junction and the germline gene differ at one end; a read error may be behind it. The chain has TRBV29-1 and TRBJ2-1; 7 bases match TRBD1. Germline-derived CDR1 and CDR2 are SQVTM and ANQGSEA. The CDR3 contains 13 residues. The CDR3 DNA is TGCAGCATTGACGACAGGGAGTGGAATGAGCAGTTCTTC. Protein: CSIDDREWNEQFF.

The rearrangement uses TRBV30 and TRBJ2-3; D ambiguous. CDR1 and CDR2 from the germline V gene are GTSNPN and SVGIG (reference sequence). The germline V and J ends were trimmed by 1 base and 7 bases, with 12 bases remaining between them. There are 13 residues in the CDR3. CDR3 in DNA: TGTGCCTGGAGTGCTAAACTCGCATATACGCAGTATTTT. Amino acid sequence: CAWSAKLAYTQYF.

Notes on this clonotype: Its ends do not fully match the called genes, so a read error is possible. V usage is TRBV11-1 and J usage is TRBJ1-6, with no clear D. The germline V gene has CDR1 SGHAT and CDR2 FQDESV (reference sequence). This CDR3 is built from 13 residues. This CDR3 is CASSFEGNSPLQF. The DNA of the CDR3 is TGTGCCAGCAGCTTCGAGGGTAATTCTCCCCTCCAATTT.

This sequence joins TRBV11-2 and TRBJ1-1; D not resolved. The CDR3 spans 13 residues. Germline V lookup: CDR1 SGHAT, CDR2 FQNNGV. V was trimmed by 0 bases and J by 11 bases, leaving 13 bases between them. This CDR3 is CASSLDGPISAFF. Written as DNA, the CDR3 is TGTGCCAGCAGCTTAGATGGTCCAATTTCGGCTTTCTTT. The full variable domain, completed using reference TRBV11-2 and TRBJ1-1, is EAGVAQSPRYKIIEKRQSVAFWCNPISGHATLYWYQQILGQGPKLLIQFQNNGVVDDSQLPKDRFSAERLKGVDSTLKIQPAKLEDSAVYLCASSLDGPISAFFGQGTRLTVV.

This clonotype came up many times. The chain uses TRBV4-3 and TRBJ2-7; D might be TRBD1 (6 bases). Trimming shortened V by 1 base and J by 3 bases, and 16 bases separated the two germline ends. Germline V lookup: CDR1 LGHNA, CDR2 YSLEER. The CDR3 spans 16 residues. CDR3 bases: TGCGCCAGCAGCCAAGCTTCGCAGGGGAGATTCTACGAGCAGTACTTC. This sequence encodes CASSQASQGRFYEQYF.

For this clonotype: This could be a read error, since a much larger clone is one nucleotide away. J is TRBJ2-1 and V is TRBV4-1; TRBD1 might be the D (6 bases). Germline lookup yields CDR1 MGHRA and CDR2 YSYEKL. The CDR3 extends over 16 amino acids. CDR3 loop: CASSQEGASSYNEQLF. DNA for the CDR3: TGCGCCAGCAGCCAAGAGGGGGCCAGCTCCTACAATGAGCAGCTCTTC.

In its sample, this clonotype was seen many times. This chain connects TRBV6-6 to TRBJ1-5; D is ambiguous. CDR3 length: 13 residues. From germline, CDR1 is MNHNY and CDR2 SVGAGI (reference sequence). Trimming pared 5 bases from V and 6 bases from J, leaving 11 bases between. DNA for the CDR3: TGTGCCAGCAGTGCGGGCCTCGTTCAGCCCCAGCATTTT. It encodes CASSAGLVQPQHF.

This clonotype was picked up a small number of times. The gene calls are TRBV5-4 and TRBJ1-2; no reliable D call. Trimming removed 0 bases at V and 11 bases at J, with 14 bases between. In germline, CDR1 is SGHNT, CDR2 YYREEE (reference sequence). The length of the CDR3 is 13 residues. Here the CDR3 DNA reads TGTGCCAGCAGCTTGGAGCGTCCGGGAGGGTACACCTTC. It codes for CASSLERPGGYTF.

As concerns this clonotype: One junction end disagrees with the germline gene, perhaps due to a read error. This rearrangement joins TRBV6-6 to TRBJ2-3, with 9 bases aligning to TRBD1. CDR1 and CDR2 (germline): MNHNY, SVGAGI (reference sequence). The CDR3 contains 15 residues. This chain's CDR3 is CACSPGQGRRDTQYF. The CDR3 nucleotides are TGTGCCTGCAGCCCTGGACAGGGGCGGAGAGATACGCAGTATTTT.

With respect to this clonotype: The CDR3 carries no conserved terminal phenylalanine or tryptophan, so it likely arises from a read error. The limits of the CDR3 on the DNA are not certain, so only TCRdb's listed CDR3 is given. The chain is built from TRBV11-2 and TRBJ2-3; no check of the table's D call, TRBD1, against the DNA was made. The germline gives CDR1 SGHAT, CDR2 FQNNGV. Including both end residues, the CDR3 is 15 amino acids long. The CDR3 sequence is CASSPPGIWADTHYY.

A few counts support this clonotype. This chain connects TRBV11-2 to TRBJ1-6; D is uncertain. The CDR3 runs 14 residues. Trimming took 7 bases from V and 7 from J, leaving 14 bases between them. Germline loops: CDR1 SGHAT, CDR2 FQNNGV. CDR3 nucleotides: TGTGCCAGCATCCGACCCCTCGGGAATTCACCCCTCCACTTT. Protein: CASIRPLGNSPLHF.

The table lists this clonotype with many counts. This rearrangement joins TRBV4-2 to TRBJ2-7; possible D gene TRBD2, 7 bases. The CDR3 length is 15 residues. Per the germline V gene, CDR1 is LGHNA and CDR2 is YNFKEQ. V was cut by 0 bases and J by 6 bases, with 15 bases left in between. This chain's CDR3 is CASSQEGLTGSEQYF. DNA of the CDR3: TGTGCCAGCAGCCAAGAGGGACTAACAGGGTCCGAGCAGTACTTC.

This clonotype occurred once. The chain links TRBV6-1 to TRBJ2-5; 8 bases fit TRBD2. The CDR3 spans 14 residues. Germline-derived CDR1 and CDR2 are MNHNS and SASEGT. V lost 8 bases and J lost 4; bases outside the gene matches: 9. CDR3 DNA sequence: TGTGCCAGCGGTCAGGGACTAGTTCGAGAGACCCAGTACTTC. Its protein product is CASGQGLVRETQYF.

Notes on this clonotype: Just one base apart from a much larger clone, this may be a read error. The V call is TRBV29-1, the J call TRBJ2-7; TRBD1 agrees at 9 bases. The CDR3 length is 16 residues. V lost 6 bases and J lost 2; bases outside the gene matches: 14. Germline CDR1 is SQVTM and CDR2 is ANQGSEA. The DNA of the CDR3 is TGCAGCGTCATCAATACCGGGACAGGGTATCCCTACGAGCAGTACTTC. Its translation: CSVINTGTGYPYEQYF.

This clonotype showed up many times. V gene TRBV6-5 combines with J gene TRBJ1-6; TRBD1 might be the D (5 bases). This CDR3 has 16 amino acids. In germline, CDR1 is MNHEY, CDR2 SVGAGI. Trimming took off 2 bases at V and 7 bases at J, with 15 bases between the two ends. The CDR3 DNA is TGTGCCAGCAGTTACCGTCCCGGGACGGGGAATTCACCCCTCCACTTT. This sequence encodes CASSYRPGTGNSPLHF.

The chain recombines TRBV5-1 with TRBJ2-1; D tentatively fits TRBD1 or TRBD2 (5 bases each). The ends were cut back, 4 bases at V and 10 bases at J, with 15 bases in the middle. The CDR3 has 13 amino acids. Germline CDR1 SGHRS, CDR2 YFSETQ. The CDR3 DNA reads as TGCGCCAGCAGCCTGCAAGACAGAGGGGAGCAGTTCTTC. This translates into CASSLQDRGEQFF.

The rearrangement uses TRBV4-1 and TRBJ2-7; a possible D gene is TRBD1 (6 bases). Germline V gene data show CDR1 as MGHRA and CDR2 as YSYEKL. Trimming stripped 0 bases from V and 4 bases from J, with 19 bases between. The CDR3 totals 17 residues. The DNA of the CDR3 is TGCGCCAGCAGCCAAGAAGCGACAGGAGCAATCTGGTACGAGCAGTACTTC. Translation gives CASSQEATGAIWYEQYF.

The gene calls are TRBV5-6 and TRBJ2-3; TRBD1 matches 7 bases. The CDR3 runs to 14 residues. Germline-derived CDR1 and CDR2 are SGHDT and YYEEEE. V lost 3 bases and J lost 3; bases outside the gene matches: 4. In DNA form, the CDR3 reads TGTGCCAGCAGCTCACAGGGGCAAACAGATACGCAGTATTTT. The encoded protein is CASSSQGQTDTQYF.

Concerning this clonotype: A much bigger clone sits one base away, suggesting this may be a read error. In DNA form, the CDR3 reads TGCAGCGCCTTTAGCGGGTTGAGAGATACGCAGTATTTT. Its protein is CSAFSGLRDTQYF. The V call is TRBV29-1, the J call TRBJ2-3; 7 positions agree with TRBD2. The CDR3 length is 13 residues. The V segment lost 7 bases and the J segment 5 bases; nucleotides outside the gene matches: 9. Germline V gene sequence: CDR1 SQVTM, CDR2 ANQGSEA.

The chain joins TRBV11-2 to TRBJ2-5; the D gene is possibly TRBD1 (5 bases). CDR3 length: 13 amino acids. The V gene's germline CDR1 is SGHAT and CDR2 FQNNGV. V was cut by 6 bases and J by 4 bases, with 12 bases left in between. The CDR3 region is CASSEIGAETQYF. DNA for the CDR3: TGTGCCAGCAGTGAAATAGGGGCAGAGACCCAGTACTTC.

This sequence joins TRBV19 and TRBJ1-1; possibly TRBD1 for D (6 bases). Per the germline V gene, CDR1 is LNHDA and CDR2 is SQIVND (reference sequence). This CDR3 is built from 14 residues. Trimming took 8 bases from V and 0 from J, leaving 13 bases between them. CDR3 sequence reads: CASGDRSLNTEAFF. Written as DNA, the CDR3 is TGTGCCAGTGGAGACAGGTCACTGAACACTGAAGCTTTCTTT.

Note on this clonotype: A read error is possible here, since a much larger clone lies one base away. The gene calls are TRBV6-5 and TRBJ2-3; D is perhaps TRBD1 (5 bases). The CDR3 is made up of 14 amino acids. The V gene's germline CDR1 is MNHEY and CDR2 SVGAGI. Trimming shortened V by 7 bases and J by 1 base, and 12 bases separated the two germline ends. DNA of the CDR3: TGTGCCAGCACTTATGCAGGGCGCACAGATACGCAGTATTTT. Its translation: CASTYAGRTDTQYF.

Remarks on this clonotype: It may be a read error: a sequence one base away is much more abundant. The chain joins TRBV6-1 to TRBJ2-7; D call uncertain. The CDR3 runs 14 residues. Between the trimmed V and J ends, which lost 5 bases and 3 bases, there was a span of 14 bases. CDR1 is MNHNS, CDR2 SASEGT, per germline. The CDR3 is CASSPVTAGYEQYF. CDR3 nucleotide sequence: TGTGCCAGCAGTCCAGTGACGGCCGGCTACGAGCAGTACTTC.